This TCR beta chain was sequenced for a study of response to subunit inactivated influenza vaccine listed by TCRdb under 2018. Broadly, across the study: The study used deep quantitative T cell receptor repertoire profiling to track responses to a trivalent subunit inactivated influenza vaccine.

The CDR3 has 15 amino acids, counting the end cysteine and phenylalanine. Left in the record is the CDR3 DNA by itself, 45 bases read in frame from the first base. V and J lose 7 bases and 5 bases, and a span of 20 bases separates them. CDR1 and CDR2 are read off the germline V gene as SGHVS and FNYEAQ. General findings and caveats noted by the study authors: It was suggested by the authors that each seasonal influenza vaccination may recruit only a limited number of new T cells.

Concerning this clonotype itself: Which antigen it targets is not known. No much larger clone exists at a distance of one base, and base qualities are not known.

The library relied on RT-PCR. Sequencing instrument: Illumina HiSeq 2500. TCRdb passed the public sequencing reads through fastp at Q25 and MiXCR, retaining productive beta sequences. Identical CDR3 protein sequences are pooled into one entry, listed with their most common genes and DNA. Across this sample there are 710,000 or so distinct CDR3 sequences, with around 14% seen only once. Of the sample, roughly 11% falls within the top ten clones. The sequence came from a man in his fifties who received an inactivated influenza vaccine. Donor details come from another sample of the same person, matched by shared clones. Here the sequenced sample was PBMCs from blood, taken about 13 days after vaccination. The rearrangement combines TRBV7-6 with TRBJ2-5; D gene: possibly TRBD1, on 6 matching bases. The DNA sequence is given as TGTGCCAGCACCTATGGTGGGGGCGCCCCCGAGACCCAGTACTTC. Its product reads: CASTYGGGAPETQYF.